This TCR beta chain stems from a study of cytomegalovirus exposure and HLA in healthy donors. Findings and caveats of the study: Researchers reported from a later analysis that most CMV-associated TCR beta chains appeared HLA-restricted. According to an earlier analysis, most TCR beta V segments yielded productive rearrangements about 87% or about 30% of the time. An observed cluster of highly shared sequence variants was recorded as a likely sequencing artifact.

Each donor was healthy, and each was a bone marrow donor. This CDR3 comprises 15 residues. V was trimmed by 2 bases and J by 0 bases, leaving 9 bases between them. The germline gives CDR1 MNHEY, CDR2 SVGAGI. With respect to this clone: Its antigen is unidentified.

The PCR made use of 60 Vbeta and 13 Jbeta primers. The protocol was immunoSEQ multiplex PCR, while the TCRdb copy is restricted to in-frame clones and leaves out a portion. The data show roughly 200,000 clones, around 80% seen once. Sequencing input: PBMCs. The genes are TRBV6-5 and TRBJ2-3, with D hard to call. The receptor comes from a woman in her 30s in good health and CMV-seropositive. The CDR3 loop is CASSYGVLSTDTQYF. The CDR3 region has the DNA TGTGCCAGCAGTTACGGAGTACTTAGCACAGATACGCAGTATTTT.